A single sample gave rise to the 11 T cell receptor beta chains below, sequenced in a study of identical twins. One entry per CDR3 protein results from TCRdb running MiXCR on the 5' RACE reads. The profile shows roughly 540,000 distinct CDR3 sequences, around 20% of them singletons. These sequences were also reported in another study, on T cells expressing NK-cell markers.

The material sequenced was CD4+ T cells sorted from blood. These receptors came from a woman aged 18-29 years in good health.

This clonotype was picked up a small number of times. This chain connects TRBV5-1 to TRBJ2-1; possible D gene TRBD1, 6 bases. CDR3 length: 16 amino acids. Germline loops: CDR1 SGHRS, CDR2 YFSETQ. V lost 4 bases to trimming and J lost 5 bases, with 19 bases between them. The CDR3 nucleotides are TGCGCCAGCAGCCCCCCTTTTGGGACAAATAACAATGAGCAGTTCTTC. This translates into CASSPPFGTNNNEQFF.

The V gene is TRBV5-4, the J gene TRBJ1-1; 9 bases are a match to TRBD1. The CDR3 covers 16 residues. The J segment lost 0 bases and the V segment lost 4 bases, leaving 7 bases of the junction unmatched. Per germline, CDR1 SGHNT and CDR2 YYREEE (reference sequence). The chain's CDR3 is CASSPGTGNLNTEAFF. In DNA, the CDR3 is TGTGCCAGCAGCCCCGGGACAGGGAACCTGAACACTGAAGCTTTCTTT. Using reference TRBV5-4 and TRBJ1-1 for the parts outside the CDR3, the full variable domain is ETGVTQSPTHLIKTRGQQVTLRCSSQSGHNTVSWYQQALGQGPQFIFQYYREEENGRGNFPPRFSGLQFPNYSSELNVNALELDDSALYLCASSPGTGNLNTEAFFGQGTRLTVV.

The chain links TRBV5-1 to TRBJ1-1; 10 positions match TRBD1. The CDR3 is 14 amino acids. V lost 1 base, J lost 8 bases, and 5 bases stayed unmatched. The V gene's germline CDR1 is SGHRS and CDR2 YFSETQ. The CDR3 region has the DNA TGCGCCAGCAGCTTGTTGGGGGACAGGGGAGAAGCTTTCTTT. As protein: CASSLLGDRGEAFF.

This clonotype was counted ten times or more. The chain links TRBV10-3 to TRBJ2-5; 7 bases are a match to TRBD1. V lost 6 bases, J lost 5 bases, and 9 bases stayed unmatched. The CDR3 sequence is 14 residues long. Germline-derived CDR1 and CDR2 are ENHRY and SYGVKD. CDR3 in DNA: TGTGCCATCAGCAGACAGGGTTTAAGGGAGACCCAGTACTTC. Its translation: CAISRQGLRETQYF.

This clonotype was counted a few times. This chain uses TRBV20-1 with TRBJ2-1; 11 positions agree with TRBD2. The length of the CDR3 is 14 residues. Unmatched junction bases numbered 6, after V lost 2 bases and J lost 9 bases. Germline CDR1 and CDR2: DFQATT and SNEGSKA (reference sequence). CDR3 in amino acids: CSARNSGGAGEQFF. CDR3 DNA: TGCAGTGCTAGAAATAGCGGGGGGGCTGGTGAGCAGTTCTTC.

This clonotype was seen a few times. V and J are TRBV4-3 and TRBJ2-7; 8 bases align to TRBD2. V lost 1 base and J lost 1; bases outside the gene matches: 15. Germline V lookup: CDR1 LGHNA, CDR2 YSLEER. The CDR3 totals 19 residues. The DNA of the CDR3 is TGCGCCAGCAGCCAAGCGTGGGTTAGCGGGACCTTACCGTCCTACGAGCAGTACTTC. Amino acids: CASSQAWVSGTLPSYEQYF.

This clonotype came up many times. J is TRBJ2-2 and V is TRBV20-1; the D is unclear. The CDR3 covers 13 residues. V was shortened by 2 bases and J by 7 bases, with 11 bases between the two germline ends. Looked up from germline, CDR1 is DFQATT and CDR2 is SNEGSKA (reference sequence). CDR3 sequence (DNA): TGCAGTGCTAGACACCACGTTAGCGGGGAGCTGTTTTTT. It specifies CSARHHVSGELFF.

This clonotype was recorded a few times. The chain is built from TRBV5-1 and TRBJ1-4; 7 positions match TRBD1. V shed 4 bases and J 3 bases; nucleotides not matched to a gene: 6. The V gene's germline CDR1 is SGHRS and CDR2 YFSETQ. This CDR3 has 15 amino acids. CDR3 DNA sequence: TGCGCCAGCAGCACCCAGGGACAGCCTAATGAAAAACTGTTTTTT. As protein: CASSTQGQPNEKLFF.

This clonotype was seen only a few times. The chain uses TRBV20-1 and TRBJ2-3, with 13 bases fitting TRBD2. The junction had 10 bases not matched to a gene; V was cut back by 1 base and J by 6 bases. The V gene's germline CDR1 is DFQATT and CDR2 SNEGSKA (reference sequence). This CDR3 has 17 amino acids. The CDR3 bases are TGCAGTGCTAGAGGGATCGGGACTAGCGGGATTAGGGATACGCAGTATTTT. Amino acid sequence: CSARGIGTSGIRDTQYF.

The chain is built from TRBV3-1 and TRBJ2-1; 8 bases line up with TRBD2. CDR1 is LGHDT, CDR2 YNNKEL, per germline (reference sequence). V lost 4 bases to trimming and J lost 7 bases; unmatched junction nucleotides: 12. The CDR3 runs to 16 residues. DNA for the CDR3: TGTGCCAGCAGCCCCCAACTCGGGGGGGCGAGGAATGAGCAGTTCTTC. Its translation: CASSPQLGGARNEQFF.

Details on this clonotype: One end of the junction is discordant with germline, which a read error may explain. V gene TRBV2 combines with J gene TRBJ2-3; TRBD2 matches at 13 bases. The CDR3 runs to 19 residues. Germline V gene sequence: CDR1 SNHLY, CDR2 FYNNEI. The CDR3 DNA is TGTGCCTGCAGCCGCACTAGCGGGGGGGCTCAGTCTAGCACAGATACGCAGTATTTT. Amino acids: CACSRTSGGAQSSTDTQYF.